The T cell receptor (beta chain) described here comes from a study of cytomegalovirus exposure and HLA in healthy donors. In the PCR, 60 Vbeta and 13 Jbeta primers were used. Profiled with immunoSEQ multiplex PCR; TCRdb holds only in-frame clones, not every one. In the table there are about 150,000 clones, roughly three quarters of which are singletons. Notes on this clone: As yet, its antigen is unknown.

This CDR3 region has 15 residues. The germline gives CDR1 SGDLS, CDR2 YYNGEE. V lost 0 bases and J 2 bases, leaving 11 bases between the germline ends. Whole-study results and caveats: A later analysis appeared to link common viral pathogens to several of the most significant clusters.

This receptor was taken from a man between 60 and 75 years old in good health and CMV-seronegative. V gene TRBV9 combines with J gene TRBJ1-1; D may be TRBD1 (5 bases). The sequencing input was PBMCs. CDR3 protein: CASSVVGQANTEAFF. The DNA of the CDR3 is TGTGCCAGCAGCGTAGTGGGGCAGGCCAACACTGAAGCTTTCTTT.